Listed below are T cell receptor beta chains from one sample, sequenced in a study of blood T cell repertoires in COVID-19. TCRdb's copy holds only in-frame clones and misses some; the assay was immunoSEQ multiplex PCR. The sample has about 180,000 clones; 83% are singletons. The specimen sequenced was peripheral blood. These receptors came from a human donor in a cohort sampled during active COVID-19. Each CDR3 is given with its conserved first and last residue. Each record gives: clone size, D gene, V gene, J gene, CDR3 protein, CDR3 DNA. The D gene is left open where the match is weak. For some rows the clone size is stated as once, few or many, or as a class when expanded; others skip it.

>NA|TRBD2|TRBV6-5|TRBJ2-3
CASSRGGAIDTQYF
TGTGCCAGCAGTCGCGGGGGGGCCATAGATACGCAGTATTTT
>NA|TRBD1|TRBV28|TRBJ1-6
CASSTTGTGGGNSPLHF
TGTGCCAGCAGTACAACCGGGACAGGGGGAGGTAATTCACCCCTCCACTTT
>NA|TRBD1|TRBV18|TRBJ1-1
CASSFGTGLATEAFF
TGTGCCAGCTCATTCGGGACAGGGCTCGCCACTGAAGCTTTCTTT
>NA|TRBD2|TRBV7-8|TRBJ2-7
CASSLVRGRNEQYF
TGTGCCAGCAGCTTAGTGCGCGGGAGAAACGAGCAGTACTTC
>NA|TRBD1|TRBV4-3|TRBJ2-2
CASRAGTANTGELFF
TGCGCCAGCCGAGCCGGGACAGCGAACACCGGGGAGCTGTTTTTT
>NA|NA|TRBV21-1|TRBJ1-4
CASSKYHRQTGGEKLFF
TGTGCCAGCAGCAAATATCACCGGCAAACAGGGGGTGAAAAACTGTTTTTT
>NA|NA|TRBV6-5|TRBJ2-1
CASSRRGGEQFF
TGTGCCAGCAGCAGACGCGGCGGTGAGCAGTTCTTC
>NA|TRBD1|TRBV27|TRBJ1-1
CASSPRGYTEAFF
TGTGCCAGCAGCCCCAGGGGGTACACTGAAGCTTTCTTT
>NA|NA|TRBV9|TRBJ1-5
CASSVDREGQPQHF
TGTGCCAGCAGCGTAGATAGGGAGGGTCAGCCCCAGCATTTT
>NA|NA|TRBV3-1/TRBV3-2|TRBJ2-7
CASSIGGSRDYEQYF
TGTGCCAGCAGCATTGGGGGCTCTAGGGACTACGAGCAGTACTTC
>NA|NA|TRBV11-2|TRBJ2-5
CASSFLLGETQYF
TGTGCCAGCAGCTTCCTTCTCGGGGAGACCCAGTACTTC
>once|NA|TRBV7-9|TRBJ2-7
CASSLLDGEDEQYF
TGTGCCAGCAGCTTATTGGACGGGGAGGACGAGCAGTACTTC
>NA|NA|TRBV7-3|TRBJ2-3
CASSRGLSTDTQYF
TGTGCCAGCAGCCGGGGACTGAGCACAGATACGCAGTATTTT
>few|TRBD2|TRBV6-2/TRBV6-3|TRBJ2-7
CASSSSLAGAYEQYF
TGTGCCAGCAGTTCCTCCCTAGCGGGGGCCTACGAGCAGTACTTC
>NA|NA|TRBV19|TRBJ1-4
CASSIGSRGREKLFF
TGTGCCAGTAGTATTGGCTCCAGGGGCAGGGAAAAACTGTTTTTT
>NA|TRBD2|TRBV19|TRBJ2-3
CASSNARTSGRKTDTQYF
TGTGCCAGTAGTAACGCCCGGACTAGCGGGAGGAAGACAGATACGCAGTATTTT
>NA|NA|TRBV6-1|TRBJ1-2
CASSEARVYTF
TGTGCCAGCAGTGAAGCCAGGGTCTACACCTTC
>NA|NA|TRBV7-2|TRBJ1-3
CASSSRGRTIGAGNTIYF
TGTGCCAGCAGCTCTAGGGGTCGGACGATAGGGGCTGGAAACACCATATATTTT
>NA|NA|TRBV4-1|TRBJ1-6
CASSQDSRVQRSSPLHF
TGCGCCAGCAGCCAAGATAGTCGGGTACAGCGGAGTTCACCCCTCCACTTT
>few|NA|TRBV10-1|TRBJ1-1
CASSPIQGSRAFF
TGCGCCAGCAGCCCCATCCAGGGGAGTCGAGCTTTCTTT
>NA|TRBD2|TRBV27|TRBJ2-7
CASSLGTGRSYEQYF
TGTGCCAGCAGTTTAGGGACCGGGAGGTCCTACGAGCAGTACTTC
>NA|NA|TRBV5-1|TRBJ2-2
CASSISPYRDGELFF
TGCGCCAGCAGCATTTCACCTTACAGGGATGGGGAGCTGTTTTTT
>NA|NA|TRBV6-5|TRBJ2-4
CASSQGGPRGIQYF
TGTGCCAGCAGCCAGGGGGGTCCCCGGGGCATTCAGTACTTC
>NA|TRBD1|TRBV5-1|TRBJ1-1
CASSSDGTGLSFF
TGCGCCAGCAGCTCGGACGGGACAGGGTTGTCTTTCTTT
>NA|NA|TRBV4-1|TRBJ1-2
CASSPDRRGLDGYTF
TGCGCCAGCAGCCCTGACAGACGGGGGTTGGATGGCTACACCTTC
>NA|NA|TRBV2|TRBJ2-3
CASSGDSQMEYF
TGTGCCAGCTCCGGTGACAGTCAGATGGAGTATTTT
>NA|TRBD2|TRBV6-5|TRBJ2-3
CASSPSGGRTDTQYF
TGTGCCAGCAGCCCCAGCGGGGGCCGCACAGATACGCAGTATTTT
>NA|TRBD2|TRBV7-9|TRBJ2-3
CASSRTRGTDTQYF
TGTGCCAGCAGTCGGACTAGAGGCACAGATACGCAGTATTTT
>NA|TRBD2|TRBV25-1|TRBJ2-1
CASSALAGVYNEQFF
TGTGCCAGCAGCGCTCTAGCGGGGGTCTACAATGAGCAGTTCTTC
>NA|NA|TRBV13|TRBJ2-2
CASSPPDRWTGELFF
TGTGCCAGCAGCCCTCCCGACAGGTGGACCGGGGAGCTGTTTTTT
>NA|TRBD1|TRBV24-1|TRBJ2-5
CATSDTGTAYGQETQYF
TGTGCCACCAGTGATACCGGGACAGCTTACGGACAAGAGACCCAGTACTTC
>NA|NA|TRBV7-2|TRBJ1-1
CASSNSQNTEAFF
TGTGCCAGCAGTAACAGTCAGAACACTGAAGCTTTCTTT
>once|NA|TRBV10-3|TRBJ2-5
CAIRSNQETQYF
TGTGCCATCAGATCCAATCAAGAGACCCAGTACTTC
>once|TRBD1|TRBV5-1|TRBJ2-7
CASSADRANEQYF
TGCGCCAGCTCCGCCGACAGGGCCAACGAGCAGTACTTC
>NA|TRBD2|TRBV9|TRBJ2-7
CASSPRPSGRPEQYF
TGTGCCAGCAGCCCCCGTCCCAGCGGGAGACCCGAGCAGTACTTC
>NA|TRBD1|TRBV10-3|TRBJ1-2
CAISESMGDSSYGYTF
TGTGCCATCAGTGAGTCGATGGGGGACAGTAGCTATGGCTACACCTTC
>NA|TRBD2|TRBV10-3|TRBJ2-4
CAISEGLAGEYEMKNIQYF
TGTGCCATCAGTGAGGGACTAGCGGGAGAGTACGAAATGAAAAACATTCAGTACTTC
>NA|NA|TRBV24-1|TRBJ2-7
CATSDPGQTNEQYF
TGTGCCACCAGTGACCCGGGACAAACCAACGAGCAGTACTTC
>NA|NA|TRBV4-1|TRBJ2-7
CASSPSSNGAYEQYF
TGCGCCAGCAGCCCCAGTTCGAACGGGGCCTACGAGCAGTACTTC
>NA|TRBD1|TRBV27|TRBJ2-7
CASSLSRQGPYEQYF
TGTGCCAGCAGTTTATCACGACAGGGCCCCTACGAGCAGTACTTC
>once|NA|TRBV11-2|TRBJ1-6
CASSLESGVGSPLHF
TGTGCCAGCAGCTTAGAATCAGGGGTAGGGTCACCCCTCCACTTT
>NA|NA|TRBV24-1|TRBJ1-2
CATSDLRGGDYGYTF
TGTGCCACCAGTGATTTAAGGGGAGGGGACTATGGCTACACCTTC
>NA|TRBD1|TRBV6-6|TRBJ2-7
CASINPGGSYEQYF
TGTGCCAGCATCAACCCAGGGGGCTCCTACGAGCAGTACTTC
>NA|NA|TRBV11-2|TRBJ2-7
CASSLGGPVEQYF
TGTGCCAGCAGCTTAGGGGGGCCGGTGGAGCAGTACTTC
>NA|NA|TRBV24-1|TRBJ2-2
CATSVSGYPNTGELFF
TGTGCCACCAGTGTGTCAGGATACCCGAACACCGGGGAGCTGTTTTTT
>NA|TRBD1|TRBV2|TRBJ2-7
CATGTGGYYEQYF
TGTGCCACTGGGACAGGGGGCTACTACGAGCAGTACTTC
>NA|NA|TRBV7-2|TRBJ2-7
CASSLYGSPLGNEQYF
TGTGCCAGCAGCTTATACGGGTCCCCCCTCGGAAACGAGCAGTACTTC
>NA|TRBD1|TRBV7-6|TRBJ1-2
CASSQSPGQGGFGGYTF
TGTGCCAGCAGCCAAAGCCCCGGACAGGGTGGGTTTGGTGGCTACACCTTC
>NA|NA|TRBV5-1|TRBJ1-1
CASTRRGDHTEAFF
TGCGCCAGCACCCGACGGGGGGATCACACTGAAGCTTTCTTT
>NA|TRBD1|TRBV29-1|TRBJ2-7
CSVEEGQGAGEQYF
TGCAGCGTTGAAGAAGGACAGGGGGCTGGTGAGCAGTACTTC
>few|NA|TRBV5-6|TRBJ1-5
CASSLQGKSQPQHF
TGTGCCAGCAGCTTACAGGGAAAAAGTCAGCCCCAGCATTTT
>NA|TRBD1|TRBV6-6|TRBJ1-1
CASSYSRQGFYTEAFF
TGTGCCAGCAGTTACTCCCGACAGGGATTTTACACTGAAGCTTTCTTT
>NA|NA|TRBV3-1/TRBV3-2|TRBJ1-1
CASSQDIAGTEAFF
TGTGCCAGCAGCCAGGATATAGCGGGCACTGAAGCTTTCTTT
>NA|NA|TRBV7-9|TRBJ2-7
CASSSQGSLAYEQYF
TGTGCCAGCAGCTCGCAGGGCAGTCTCGCCTACGAGCAGTACTTC
>NA|NA|TRBV2|TRBJ1-2
CASKAGAGYGYTF
TGTGCCAGCAAGGCAGGGGCGGGCTATGGCTACACCTTC
>NA|TRBD1|TRBV7-9|TRBJ2-7
CASSLGQGQESYEQYF
TGTGCCAGCAGCTTAGGACAGGGACAGGAATCCTACGAGCAGTACTTC
>NA|TRBD2|TRBV12-3/TRBV12-4|TRBJ2-3
CASRTSGTDTQYF
TGTGCCAGCAGGACTAGCGGAACAGATACGCAGTATTTT